The entry below gives a single TCR beta chain sequence along with its context. This sample stems from a study of blood T cell repertoires in COVID-19. Study-level background: Italy, Spain and the United States were the sources of the convalescent and acute COVID-19 samples. PBMCs, B-cell-depleted T cells, or T cells were the source of the cDNA or gDNA that made up the material.

Original analysis: Reference gene primer amplification gave nucleated cell count estimates. The table came from immunoSEQ multiplex PCR; TCRdb's copy has only in-frame clones and leaves some out. V and J calls and clone size are given by that table; D and trimming were obtained from the DNA. The sample includes fewer than 80,000 clones, 90% of them seen just once. V was clipped by 2 bases and J by 6 bases, with 17 bases between them. CDR1 is LNHDA and CDR2 is SQIVND in the germline V gene (reference sequence). The CDR3 consists of 16 residues. The TCR was taken from a man in his forties or fifties with acute or convalescent COVID-19. The genes are TRBV19 and TRBJ1-5, with D possibly matching TRBD1 (5 bases). The sample comprised peripheral blood. CDR3 loop: CASSISPAGGGQPQHF. The CDR3 nucleotides are TGTGCCAGTAGTATAAGCCCCGCGGGGGGTGGTCAGCCCCAGCATTTT.